Shown below are 31 T cell receptor beta chains from a single sample sequenced in a study of cytomegalovirus exposure and HLA in healthy donors. Only in-frame clones appear in the TCRdb table, and some are missing; sequencing was by immunoSEQ multiplex PCR. The sample includes roughly 250,000 clones, more than 75% of them seen just once. Sequenced: PBMCs. These receptors were collected from a man between 18 and 29 years old in good health and CMV-seronegative.

CDR3 residues: CASSLAAGYRTGELFF. The CDR3 DNA sequence: TGTGCCAGCAGCTTAGCGGCAGGGTACAGGACCGGGGAGCTGTTTTTT. The chain couples TRBV7-9 to TRBJ2-2; maybe TRBD1 (5 bases). CDR3 length: 16 residues. V dropped 0 bases and J dropped 5 bases, with 13 bases sitting between them. Germline CDR1 reads SEHNR; CDR2 reads FQNEAQ (reference sequence).

This clone has a single count. This chain links TRBV5-1 with TRBJ1-2; TRBD1 agrees at 9 bases. This CDR3 has 13 residues. Germline V gene sequence: CDR1 SGHRS, CDR2 YFSETQ. Trimming cost V 7 bases and J 8 bases; bases outside gene matches: 9. The CDR3 DNA sequence: TGCGCCAGCGGACCGGGACAGGGTGACGGCTACACCTTC. Translated: CASGPGQGDGYTF.

The chain couples TRBV5-1 to TRBJ1-1, with 7 positions matching TRBD1. The V gene's germline CDR1 is SGHRS and CDR2 YFSETQ. The CDR3 has 15 residues. V was clipped by 3 bases and J by 3 bases; unmatched bases: 8. CDR3 nucleotide sequence: TGCGCCAGCAGCTCCACCGGACAGGTGGACACTGAAGCTTTCTTT. Its translation: CASSSTGQVDTEAFF. Full variable domain (remainder filled in from reference TRBV5-1 and TRBJ1-1): KAGVTQTPRYLIKTRGQQVTLSCSPISGHRSVSWYQQTPGQGLQFLFEYFSETQRNKGNFPGRFSGRQFSNSRSEMNVSTLELGDSALYLCASSSTGQVDTEAFFGQGTRLTVV.

This chain joins TRBV29-1 and TRBJ1-5; 7 positions agree with TRBD1. CDR1 SQVTM and CDR2 ANQGSEA come from the germline V gene. CDR3 length equals 14 residues. V lost 7 bases to trimming and J lost 3 bases; unmatched junction nucleotides: 9. The CDR3 DNA follows: TGCAGCGCTCTCACAGGGGATATCAATCAGCCCCAGCATTTT. As protein: CSALTGDINQPQHF.

The V gene is TRBV14, the J gene TRBJ1-6; D is possibly TRBD1 (5 bases). Trimming took 4 bases from V and 10 from J, leaving 14 bases between them. The CDR3 spans 14 residues. Germline V gene sequence: CDR1 SGHDN, CDR2 FVKESK. For the CDR3, the DNA is TGTGCCAGCAGCCTGGACACGACTCGCTCACCCCTCCACTTT. Amino acids: CASSLDTTRSPLHF. The variable domain in full, completed from reference TRBV14 and TRBJ1-6, reads EAGVTQFPSHSVIEKGQTVTLRCDPISGHDNLYWYRRVMGKEIKFLLHFVKESKQDESGMPNNRFLAERTGGTYSTLKVQPAELEDSGVYFCASSLDTTRSPLHFGNGTRLTVT.

The rearrangement links TRBV7-2 to TRBJ1-1; the D is unclear. CDR3 size: 17 residues. The V end was cut by 5 bases, the J end by 1 base, with 20 bases between. Germline V lookup: CDR1 SGHTA, CDR2 FQGNSA. CDR3 bases: TGTGCCAGCAGCGCTCCGGGTGTCTTTATTGGGAACACTGAAGCTTTCTTT. Amino acids: CASSAPGVFIGNTEAFF.

V usage is TRBV4-3 and J usage is TRBJ1-1; D not resolved. The CDR3 has 15 amino acids. V lost 3 bases, J lost 1 base, and 12 bases lay in between. CDR1 and CDR2 from the germline V gene are LGHNA and YSLEER. The CDR3 sequence: CASSQHPTWNTEAFF. The CDR3 DNA reads TGCGCCAGCAGCCAGCACCCCACTTGGAACACTGAAGCTTTCTTT.

The V gene is TRBV29-1, the J gene TRBJ2-1; TRBD1 aligns across 7 bases. The V gene end was trimmed by 7 bases and the J gene end by 9 bases; junction bases not matched to a gene: 12. CDR3 length: 13 residues. Germline CDR1 SQVTM, CDR2 ANQGSEA. In nucleotides, the CDR3 is TGCAGCGCCCGGGACAGAGGCCCGGCTGAGCAGTTCTTC. Translated: CSARDRGPAEQFF.

J is TRBJ2-7 and V is TRBV7-9; the match to TRBD2 covers 11 bases. Germline values: CDR1 SEHNR, CDR2 FQNEAQ (reference sequence). The CDR3 contains 19 residues. The ends lost 5 bases at V and 3 bases at J; junction bases unmatched: 18. DNA of the CDR3: TGTGCCAGCAGCCGCCGCCCTAGCGGGGGGCCCGGGATCGACTACGAGCAGTACTTC. This translates into CASSRRPSGGPGIDYEQYF.

The genes are TRBV9 and TRBJ1-4; D perhaps matches TRBD1 (6 bases). Trimming took 5 bases from V and 12 from J, leaving 14 bases between them. Germline values: CDR1 SGDLS, CDR2 YYNGEE. The CDR3 has 12 amino acids. DNA for the CDR3: TGTGCCAGCAGTACCACAGGGAGGGAACTGTTTTTT. This encodes CASSTTGRELFF. Full variable domain (rest looked up from reference TRBV9 and TRBJ1-4): DSGVTQTPKHLITATGQRVTLRCSPRSGDLSVYWYQQSLDQGLQFLIQYYNGEERAKGNILERFSAQQFPDLHSELNLSSLELGDSALYFCASSTTGRELFFGSGTQLSVL.

The rearrangement joins TRBV5-1 to TRBJ1-2; the match to TRBD1 covers 9 bases. The CDR3 sequence is 15 residues long. V trimming: 2 bases; J trimming: 8 bases; junction bases outside the gene matches: 10. Germline-derived CDR1 and CDR2 are SGHRS and YFSETQ. CDR3 sequence: CASSLTPGTGLGYTF. The CDR3 DNA sequence: TGCGCCAGCAGCTTAACACCCGGGACAGGGCTAGGCTACACCTTC.

V is TRBV4-1 and J is TRBJ2-1; 8 bases line up with TRBD2. Unmatched junction bases numbered 7, after V lost 2 bases and J lost 4 bases. CDR1 is MGHRA and CDR2 is YSYEKL in the germline V gene. The CDR3 totals 16 residues. CDR3 DNA sequence: TGCGCCAGCAGCCAACTAGCGGGTGTCGTGTACAATGAGCAGTTCTTC. This codes for CASSQLAGVVYNEQFF.

This rearrangement joins TRBV9 to TRBJ2-2; TRBD1 aligns across 11 bases. CDR1 SGDLS and CDR2 YYNGEE come from the germline V gene. The V segment lost 4 bases and the J segment 6 bases; nucleotides outside the gene matches: 11. The CDR3 spans 17 residues. The CDR3 DNA is TGTGCCAGCAGCCCAACTGGGACAGGGGGGTTCGCCGGGGAGCTGTTTTTT. Residues: CASSPTGTGGFAGELFF.

This clone was observed once. The chain combines TRBV28 with TRBJ2-5; D remains unclear. The CDR3 extends over 11 amino acids. Germline V gene sequence: CDR1 MDHEN, CDR2 SYDVKM. V gave up 6 bases and J gave up 1 base, with 3 bases separating them. The CDR3 DNA reads TGTGCCAGCAGGGCCCAAGAGACCCAGTACTTC. The encoded protein is CASRAQETQYF.

V and J are TRBV9 and TRBJ2-7; D is perhaps TRBD2 (7 bases). CDR3 length: 15 amino acids. Germline CDR1 SGDLS, CDR2 YYNGEE. Trimming pared 1 base from V and 6 bases from J, leaving 17 bases between. CDR3 region: CASSVRGGAPGEQYF. The CDR3 nucleotides are TGTGCCAGCAGCGTACGAGGGGGGGCCCCGGGCGAGCAGTACTTC.

This clone was seen once. This CDR3 is CASSPLSGANYGYTF. In nucleotides, the CDR3 is TGTGCCAGTAGTCCGCTGTCGGGGGCTAACTATGGCTACACCTTC. The chain is built from TRBV19 and TRBJ1-2; possibly TRBD1 for D (5 bases). Trimming stripped 5 bases from V and 0 bases from J, with 13 bases between. In germline, CDR1 is LNHDA, CDR2 SQIVND (reference sequence). The CDR3 sequence is 15 residues long.

The genes are TRBV28 and TRBJ2-3; 8 positions agree with TRBD1. CDR1 MDHEN and CDR2 SYDVKM come from the germline V gene. The CDR3 consists of 15 residues. The trim removed 3 bases at V and 3 bases at J, leaving 5 bases unmatched. As DNA, the CDR3 is TGTGCCAGCAGTTTGGACAGGGAAATTACAGATACGCAGTATTTT. Protein: CASSLDREITDTQYF.

This clone was observed a single time. This chain connects TRBV9 to TRBJ1-2; 8 nucleotides align to TRBD1. Germline CDR1 and CDR2: SGDLS and YYNGEE. The length of the CDR3 is 16 residues. The V segment lost 4 bases and the J segment 0 bases; nucleotides outside the gene matches: 8. CDR3 DNA sequence: TGTGCCAGCAGCTTTCCCAGGGGGCAAGCTAACTATGGCTACACCTTC. This gives the protein CASSFPRGQANYGYTF.

The V gene is TRBV2, the J gene TRBJ2-3; 9 bases match TRBD2. The CDR3 has 15 amino acids. V dropped 4 bases and J dropped 1; count of bases not matched to a gene: 3. The V gene's germline CDR1 is SNHLY and CDR2 FYNNEI. CDR3 amino acids: CASSVSGRRTDTQYF. CDR3 bases: TGTGCCAGCAGTGTAAGCGGGAGGCGCACAGATACGCAGTATTTT.

The rearrangement joins TRBV5-1 to TRBJ1-1; the match to TRBD1 covers 7 bases. V dropped 1 base and J dropped 3; count of bases not matched to a gene: 3. CDR3 length: 14 amino acids. Germline V CDR1 and CDR2: SGHRS, YFSETQ. Here the CDR3 reads CASSLQGGDTEAFF. The CDR3 nucleotides read TGCGCCAGCAGCTTGCAGGGGGGTGACACTGAAGCTTTCTTT.

This clone was picked up a small number of times. The genes are TRBV7-9 and TRBJ1-6, with unresolved D. V was shortened by 5 bases and J by 5 bases, with 7 bases between the two germline ends. The germline V gene encodes CDR1 SEHNR and CDR2 FQNEAQ (reference sequence). The CDR3 runs 13 residues. The DNA of the CDR3 is TGTGCCAGCAGCAACACCCATAATTCACCCCTCCACTTT. It specifies CASSNTHNSPLHF.

The chain couples TRBV15 to TRBJ2-2; D not certain. The CDR3 has 13 residues. Trimming pared 0 bases from V and 6 bases from J, leaving 5 bases between. Germline V lookup: CDR1 LNHNV, CDR2 YYDKDF (reference sequence). The CDR3 nucleotides read TGTGCCACCAGCAGAGATCCTTCCGGGGAGCTGTTTTTT. It is translated as CATSRDPSGELFF.

This clone was observed a single time. The chain employs TRBV7-2 and TRBJ2-7, with TRBD1 matching over 8 bases. Germline lookup yields CDR1 SGHTA and CDR2 FQGNSA. The ends lost 1 base at V and 2 bases at J; junction bases unmatched: 4. The length of the CDR3 is 15 residues. The CDR3 protein is CASSLVQGATYEQYF. The CDR3 DNA sequence: TGTGCCAGCAGCTTAGTCCAGGGGGCCACCTACGAGCAGTACTTC.

This sequence joins TRBV27 and TRBJ2-5, with D perhaps matching TRBD2 (5 bases). From germline, CDR1 is MNHEY and CDR2 SMNVEV (reference sequence). CDR3 size: 14 residues. The V gene lost 6 bases and the J gene lost 5 bases, with 16 bases spanning the gap. This chain's CDR3 is CASSSPLRRETQYF. The CDR3 DNA sequence: TGTGCCAGCAGCTCCCCCTTGAGGAGGGAGACCCAGTACTTC.

This chain links TRBV5-4 with TRBJ1-2; 7 bases map to TRBD1. Germline CDR1 is SGHNT and CDR2 is YYREEE (reference sequence). V shed 3 bases and J 4 bases; nucleotides not matched to a gene: 9. The CDR3 covers 15 residues. The CDR3 coding sequence is TGTGCCAGCAGCTCTGGGACAGAGAGTCTCTATGGCTACACCTTC. Translated: CASSSGTESLYGYTF.

This chain joins TRBV2 and TRBJ2-5; TRBD2 matches at 7 bases. J was trimmed by 5 bases and V by 3 bases; bases with no gene match: 9. This CDR3 has 15 amino acids. From germline, CDR1 is SNHLY and CDR2 FYNNEI. CDR3 nucleotide sequence: TGTGCCAGCAGTGATCCTCGAGCGGGGACGGAGACCCAGTACTTC. It codes for CASSDPRAGTETQYF. Full variable domain (remainder filled in from reference TRBV2 and TRBJ2-5): EPEVTQTPSHQVTQMGQEVILRCVPISNHLYFYWYRQILGQKVEFLVSFYNNEISEKSEIFDDQFSVERPDGSNFTLKIRSTKLEDSAMYFCASSDPRAGTETQYFGPGTRLLVL.

The CDR3 spells CASSRAGDSPLHF. CDR3 nucleotide sequence: TGTGCCAGCAGTCGCGCAGGGGATTCACCCCTCCACTTT. The chain recombines TRBV5-4 with TRBJ1-6; tentatively, D is TRBD1 (6 bases). The CDR3 covers 13 residues. The V and J ends lost 5 bases and 8 bases respectively, with 11 bases between them. The germline V gene encodes CDR1 SGHNT and CDR2 YYREEE (reference sequence).

This chain's CDR3 is CASSPLPGRIYNEQFF. The DNA of the CDR3 is TGTGCCAGCAGCCCCCTCCCTGGGCGAATATACAATGAGCAGTTCTTC. The chain combines TRBV11-2 with TRBJ2-1; D call uncertain. Deletions cut 5 bases from V and 4 bases from J, with 18 bases between. Germline-derived CDR1 and CDR2 are SGHAT and FQNNGV. The CDR3 extends over 16 amino acids.

The rearrangement joins TRBV28 to TRBJ2-7; 9 nucleotides match TRBD1. V shed 10 bases, J shed 2 bases, and the junction held 6 bases outside the gene matches. CDR3 length: 13 residues. Per the germline V gene, CDR1 is MDHEN and CDR2 is SYDVKM. The CDR3 nucleotides read TGTGCCACTAACGACAGGGGGGCCTACGAGCAGTACTTC. This sequence encodes CATNDRGAYEQYF.

The chain is built from TRBV28 and TRBJ2-3; unclear D gene. Germline CDR1 and CDR2: MDHEN and SYDVKM. The CDR3 loop spans 16 amino acids. V was trimmed by 2 bases and J by 1 base, leaving 13 bases between them. The CDR3 coding sequence is TGTGCCAGCAGTTTACTCAGGCACTCTCGCACAGATACGCAGTATTTT. Its protein product is CASSLLRHSRTDTQYF.

The chain has TRBV27 and TRBJ1-2; the match to TRBD1 covers 9 bases. The CDR3 is made up of 15 amino acids. Germline CDR1 reads MNHEY; CDR2 reads SMNVEV (reference sequence). The ends lost 0 bases at V and 7 bases at J; junction bases unmatched: 6. CDR3: CASSLSLGQGLGYTF. CDR3 DNA: TGTGCCAGCAGTTTATCGTTGGGACAGGGTCTTGGCTACACCTTC.